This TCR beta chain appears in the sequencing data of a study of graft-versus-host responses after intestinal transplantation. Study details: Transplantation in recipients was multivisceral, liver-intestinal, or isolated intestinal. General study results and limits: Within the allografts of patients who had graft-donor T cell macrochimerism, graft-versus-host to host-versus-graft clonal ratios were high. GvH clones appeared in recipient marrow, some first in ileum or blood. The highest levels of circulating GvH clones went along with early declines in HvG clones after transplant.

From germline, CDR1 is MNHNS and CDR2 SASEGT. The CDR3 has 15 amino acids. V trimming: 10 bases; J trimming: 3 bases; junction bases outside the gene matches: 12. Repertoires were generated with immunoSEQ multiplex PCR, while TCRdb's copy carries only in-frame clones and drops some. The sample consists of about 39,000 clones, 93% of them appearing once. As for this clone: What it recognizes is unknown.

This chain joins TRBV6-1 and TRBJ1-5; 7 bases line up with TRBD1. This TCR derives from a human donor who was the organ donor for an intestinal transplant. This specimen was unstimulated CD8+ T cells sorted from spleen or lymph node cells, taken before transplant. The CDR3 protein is CAILIEGTVNQPQHF. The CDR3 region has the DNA TGTGCCATCCTAATCGAAGGGACAGTCAATCAGCCCCAGCATTTT.